Below are 9 T cell receptor beta chains sequenced from a single sample in a study of blood T cell repertoires in COVID-19. Only in-frame clones appear in the TCRdb table, and some are missing; sequencing was by immunoSEQ multiplex PCR. The data show 80,000 to 90,000 clones, 70% to 85% seen once. The sequencing sample was made of peripheral blood. Source of these receptors: a woman at least 80 years old with COVID-19, enrolled during active disease.

The gene calls are TRBV7-6 and TRBJ2-7; 11 nucleotides agree with TRBD1. The CDR3 runs 14 residues. J gave up 7 bases and V 5 bases, and 7 bases lay outside the gene matches. Germline CDR1 is SGHVS and CDR2 is FNYEAQ. CDR3 DNA: TGTGCCAGCAGCCCAAGGACAGGGGGCTGGGAGCAGTACTTC. Translating gives CASSPRTGGWEQYF.

V gene TRBV28 combines with J gene TRBJ1-6, with D unresolved. The CDR3 is made up of 15 amino acids. Germline V gene lookup returns CDR1 MDHEN and CDR2 SYDVKM. Trimming cost V 2 bases and J 9 bases, with 14 bases left between them. The DNA of the CDR3 is TGTGCCAGCAGTTTAAGGGAGGGTCTCGGTTCACCCCTCCACTTT. Protein: CASSLREGLGSPLHF.

The chain joins TRBV29-1 to TRBJ1-1; TRBD1 agrees at 10 bases. Germline lookup yields CDR1 SQVTM and CDR2 ANQGSEA. The junction had 6 bases not matched to a gene; V was cut back by 7 bases and J by 7 bases. CDR3 length: 12 amino acids. The CDR3 nucleotides read TGCAGCGCTCTGACAGGGGGCGTTGAAGCTTTCTTT. Translation gives CSALTGGVEAFF.

V gene TRBV5-5 combines with J gene TRBJ2-3, with D unclear. The germline gives CDR1 SGHKS, CDR2 YYEKEE (reference sequence). CDR3 length: 14 amino acids. V was clipped by 1 base and J by 1 base, with 7 bases between them. In nucleotides, the CDR3 is TGTGCCAGCAGCTTGTCCAGCGGCACAGATACGCAGTATTTT. Residues: CASSLSSGTDTQYF.

The chain recombines TRBV5-4 with TRBJ2-1; the match to TRBD2 covers 8 bases. J lost 5 bases, V lost 2 bases, and 6 bases had no gene match. The V gene's germline CDR1 is SGHNT and CDR2 YYREEE (reference sequence). There are 15 residues in the CDR3. CDR3: CASSFGREGHNEQFF. CDR3 DNA sequence: TGTGCCAGCAGCTTTGGCCGGGAGGGCCACAATGAGCAGTTCTTC.

V is TRBV5-5 and J is TRBJ1-2, with TRBD1 matching 8 bases. Germline V gene lookup returns CDR1 SGHKS and CDR2 YYEKEE (reference sequence). The CDR3 loop spans 16 amino acids. Trimming removed 5 bases from V and 1 base from J; junction bases left unmatched: 10. The chain's CDR3 is CASSKTEDRVNYGYTF. CDR3 nucleotides: TGTGCCAGCAGTAAAACAGAGGACAGGGTTAACTATGGCTACACCTTC.

This clone appeared a few times. The chain recombines TRBV6-5 with TRBJ1-6; 9 bases map to TRBD1. Looked up from germline, CDR1 is MNHEY and CDR2 is SVGAGI. CDR3 length: 14 amino acids. Trimming cost V 4 bases and J 6 bases; bases outside gene matches: 1. This CDR3 is CASSWGQGNSPLHF. The CDR3 DNA follows: TGTGCCAGCAGTTGGGGACAGGGTAATTCACCCCTCCACTTT.

The chain links TRBV18 to TRBJ1-4, with a tentative D call TRBD1 (6 bases). CDR3 length equals 17 residues. Germline V gene sequence: CDR1 KGHSH, CDR2 LQKENI. V was trimmed by 4 bases and J by 6 bases, leaving 21 bases between them. The CDR3 region is CASSRQVFGLGDEKLFF. CDR3 nucleotides: TGTGCCAGCTCACGACAGGTCTTTGGCCTCGGTGATGAAAAACTGTTTTTT.

The CDR3 loop reads CASSAGAGRLAGDTQYF. CDR3 nucleotides: TGCGCCAGCAGCGCGGGGGCGGGGAGACTAGCGGGAGATACGCAGTATTTT. The genes are TRBV5-1 and TRBJ2-3; 10 bases agree with TRBD2. J lost 5 bases, V lost 4 bases, and 13 bases had no gene match. CDR1 is SGHRS and CDR2 is YFSETQ in the germline V gene. The length of the CDR3 is 17 residues. Combining the CDR3 with reference TRBV5-1 and TRBJ2-3 gives the whole variable domain KAGVTQTPRYLIKTRGQQVTLSCSPISGHRSVSWYQQTPGQGLQFLFEYFSETQRNKGNFPGRFSGRQFSNSRSEMNVSTLELGDSALYLCASSAGAGRLAGDTQYFGPGTRLTVL.